Below, 22 T cell receptor beta chains from the same sample are listed, as sequenced in a study of blood T cell repertoires in COVID-19. The table came from immunoSEQ multiplex PCR; TCRdb's copy has only in-frame clones and leaves some out. This sample carries under 250,000 clones, around four fifths of them seen once, and the ten largest clones take roughly 2.9%. Sequences were obtained from peripheral blood. All receptors come from a man between 45 and 60 years old with active or convalescent COVID-19.

This chain joins TRBV27 and TRBJ2-7; 7 bases match TRBD1. V was pared by 6 bases and J by 6 bases, with 14 bases of the junction left unmatched. This CDR3 has 15 amino acids. Looked up from germline, CDR1 is MNHEY and CDR2 is SMNVEV (reference sequence). CDR3 protein: CASSPSTGETSEQYF. CDR3 DNA: TGTGCCAGCAGCCCTTCAACAGGGGAAACAAGCGAGCAGTACTTC.

The chain links TRBV7-2 to TRBJ1-2, with D possibly TRBD1 on 6 matching bases. Trimming removed 5 bases at V and 0 bases at J, with 19 bases between. The CDR3 is 17 residues long. Germline values: CDR1 SGHTA, CDR2 FQGNSA. CDR3 bases: TGTGCCAGCAGCCCCACAGGGACCTCTAAAGCTAACTATGGCTACACCTTC. Amino acid sequence: CASSPTGTSKANYGYTF.

The V and J genes are TRBV18 and TRBJ1-2, with unresolved D. With 5 bases removed from V and 6 bases from J, the gap between germline ends came to 13 bases. The CDR3 covers 13 residues. In germline, CDR1 is KGHSH, CDR2 LQKENI. The CDR3, as DNA: TGTGCCAGCTCATCCGGGGTTCCGGATGGCTACACCTTC. The encoded protein is CASSSGVPDGYTF.

The chain couples TRBV7-3 to TRBJ2-1; TRBD2 agrees at 8 bases. The CDR3 loop spans 17 amino acids. Trimming removed 2 bases from V and 1 base from J; junction bases left unmatched: 7. Germline CDR1 reads SGHTA; CDR2 reads FQGTGA. CDR3 coding DNA: TGTGCCAGCAGCTTATCCTCAGCGGGAGCTTCCTACAATGAGCAGTTCTTC. Amino acid sequence: CASSLSSAGASYNEQFF.

This sequence joins TRBV9 and TRBJ2-2; maybe TRBD2 (5 bases). CDR1 is SGDLS and CDR2 is YYNGEE in the germline V gene. V was cut by 4 bases and J by 5 bases, with 15 bases left in between. CDR3 length: 15 residues. CDR3 in amino acids: CASSPEARGTGELFF. As DNA, the CDR3 is TGTGCCAGCAGCCCGGAGGCTCGTGGGACCGGGGAGCTGTTTTTT.

This chain connects TRBV12-3 or TRBV12-4 to TRBJ1-1; 7 nucleotides align to TRBD1. Losses at the gene ends were 9 bases for V and 6 bases for J; bases not matched to a gene: 10. The CDR3 spans 13 residues. The CDR3 loop reads CASFFEQGAEAFF. Written as DNA, the CDR3 is TGTGCCAGTTTTTTTGAGCAGGGGGCTGAAGCTTTCTTT.

The rearrangement uses TRBV27 and TRBJ2-7, with 9 bases fitting TRBD2. Looked up from germline, CDR1 is MNHEY and CDR2 is SMNVEV (reference sequence). The CDR3 loop spans 16 amino acids. Germline trimming cut 3 bases from V and 3 bases from J; bases unmatched to any gene: 9. The CDR3: CASSFYRGTSYYEQYF. DNA for the CDR3: TGTGCCAGCAGTTTTTATCGTGGGACTAGCTACTACGAGCAGTACTTC.

This rearrangement joins TRBV30 to TRBJ1-1; maybe TRBD1 (5 bases). V lost 2 bases, J lost 6 bases, and 13 bases lay in between. The CDR3 spans 13 residues. The germline V gene has CDR1 GTSNPN and CDR2 SVGIG (reference sequence). This CDR3 is CAWSRDRGPEAFF. The CDR3 nucleotides read TGTGCCTGGAGTCGCGACAGAGGCCCTGAAGCTTTCTTT.

The chain couples TRBV5-1 to TRBJ2-2; the match to TRBD1 covers 7 bases. This CDR3 comprises 15 residues. Trimming took 4 bases from V and 0 from J; bases not matched to a gene: 3. Germline V gene lookup returns CDR1 SGHRS and CDR2 YFSETQ. CDR3 sequence (DNA): TGCGCCAGCAGCCGGACAGGACCGAACACCGGGGAGCTGTTTTTT. This gives the protein CASSRTGPNTGELFF.

Only one count was recorded for this clone. This sequence joins TRBV2 and TRBJ1-1; D is undetermined. The germline gives CDR1 SNHLY, CDR2 FYNNEI. There are 12 residues in the CDR3. Trimming removed 2 bases at V and 5 bases at J, with 6 bases between. CDR3 protein: CASSERGTEAFF. CDR3 bases: TGTGCCAGCAGTGAACGAGGAACTGAAGCTTTCTTT. Full variable domain (outside the CDR3, taken from reference TRBV2 and TRBJ1-1): EPEVTQTPSHQVTQMGQEVILRCVPISNHLYFYWYRQILGQKVEFLVSFYNNEISEKSEIFDDQFSVERPDGSNFTLKIRSTKLEDSAMYFCASSERGTEAFFGQGTRLTVV.

The chain employs TRBV7-3 and TRBJ2-3; 11 bases fit TRBD1. From germline, CDR1 is SGHTA and CDR2 FQGTGA. This CDR3 region has 13 residues. The V gene end was trimmed by 5 bases and the J gene end by 5 bases; junction bases not matched to a gene: 0. CDR3 residues: CASSGTGGDTQYF. The CDR3, as DNA: TGTGCCAGCAGCGGGACAGGGGGAGATACGCAGTATTTT.

The sample holds many counts of this clone. This sequence joins TRBV3-1 (or the pseudogene TRBV3-2) and TRBJ2-7, with D perhaps matching TRBD2 (6 bases). V lost 4 bases and J lost 4, with 23 bases in between. This CDR3 spans 17 amino acids. Per the germline V gene, CDR1 is LGHDT and CDR2 is YNNKEL (reference sequence). CDR3 sequence: CASSLFPPGALGYEQYF. The CDR3 DNA is TGTGCCAGCAGCCTATTCCCCCCGGGAGCTTTAGGTTACGAGCAGTACTTC.

The chain is built from TRBV30 and TRBJ1-2; D unresolved. The germline V gene has CDR1 GTSNPN and CDR2 SVGIG (reference sequence). V was cut by 2 bases and J by 8 bases, with 15 bases left in between. This CDR3 comprises 13 residues. Here the CDR3 DNA reads TGTGCCTGGAGTACGGGGTATAGAGGCGGCTACACCTTC. Its translation is CAWSTGYRGGYTF. The variable domain in full, with the rest retrieved from reference TRBV30 and TRBJ1-2, is SQTIHQWPATLVQPVGSPLSLECTVEGTSNPNLYWYRQAAGRGLQLLFYSVGIGQISSEVPQNLSASRPQDRQFILSSKKLLLSDSGFYLCAWSTGYRGGYTFGSGTRLTVV.

V gene TRBV5-1 combines with J gene TRBJ1-1; TRBD1 matches 9 bases. Trimming at V came to 6 bases and at J to 6 bases, leaving 9 bases not matched to a gene. The germline gives CDR1 SGHRS, CDR2 YFSETQ. CDR3 length: 14 residues. The CDR3 spells CASTSGQGLAEAFF. The CDR3 DNA is TGCGCCAGCACCTCGGGACAGGGTTTAGCTGAAGCTTTCTTT.

The rearrangement links TRBV13 to TRBJ1-3; D is perhaps TRBD1 (5 bases). V lost 3 bases, J lost 2 bases, and 14 bases lay in between. CDR3 size: 16 residues. The germline gives CDR1 PRHDT, CDR2 FYEKMQ (reference sequence). The CDR3 loop is CASSFLTQTAGNTIYF. The DNA for the CDR3 is TGTGCCAGCAGCTTTCTAACGCAGACAGCTGGAAACACCATATATTTT.

This clone turned up a few times. The rearrangement uses TRBV28 and TRBJ2-7; TRBD1 matches 12 bases. In germline, CDR1 is MDHEN, CDR2 SYDVKM. This CDR3 region has 14 residues. V gave up 5 bases and J gave up 5 bases; unmatched junction bases: 4. In DNA, the CDR3 is TGTGCCAGCAGTGCGGGACAGGGGGCAGACGAGCAGTACTTC. It specifies CASSAGQGADEQYF.

Note on this clone: The sample contains more than one DNA sequence encoding this CDR3. The chain uses TRBV28 and TRBJ1-4, with D hard to call. CDR1 and CDR2 (germline): MDHEN, SYDVKM. The ends were cut back, 3 bases at V and 5 bases at J, with 4 bases in the middle. The CDR3 is made up of 12 amino acids. In nucleotides, the CDR3 is TGTGCCAGCAGTTTTTCGAATGAAAAACTGTTTTTT. Its translation: CASSFSNEKLFF.

The V gene is TRBV5-1, the J gene TRBJ1-5; D gene uncertain. CDR3 size: 13 residues. Between the trimmed V and J ends, which lost 4 bases and 3 bases, there was a span of 8 bases. The germline CDR1 and CDR2 sequences are SGHRS and YFSETQ. CDR3 coding DNA: TGCGCCAGCAGCAAGAGCCCCAATCAGCCCCAGCATTTT. This encodes CASSKSPNQPQHF. Using reference TRBV5-1 and TRBJ1-5 for the parts outside the CDR3, the full variable domain is KAGVTQTPRYLIKTRGQQVTLSCSPISGHRSVSWYQQTPGQGLQFLFEYFSETQRNKGNFPGRFSGRQFSNSRSEMNVSTLELGDSALYLCASSKSPNQPQHFGDGTRLSIL.

By sample share, this clone is medium-sized. The rearrangement uses TRBV4-1 and TRBJ1-2; a weak D match, TRBD1 (5 bases). The CDR3 contains 12 residues. V shed 0 bases and J shed 13 bases, with 12 bases lying between them. Germline assignment: CDR1 MGHRA and CDR2 YSYEKL. Written as DNA, the CDR3 is TGCGCCAGCAGCCAAGATATGGGGGGACGCACCTTC. Translating it yields CASSQDMGGRTF.

The genes are TRBV7-6 and TRBJ1-3; weak D call: TRBD1 (5 bases). V was trimmed by 4 bases and J by 0 bases, leaving 13 bases between them. The CDR3 length is 16 residues. Germline V lookup: CDR1 SGHVS, CDR2 FNYEAQ. This CDR3 reads CASSSTVPSSGNTIYF. The DNA for the CDR3 is TGTGCCAGCAGCTCGACAGTACCAAGCTCTGGAAACACCATATATTTT.

V gene TRBV7-9 combines with J gene TRBJ2-3; the D gene is possibly TRBD1 (6 bases). The CDR3 is made up of 12 amino acids. The ends were cut back, 3 bases at V and 6 bases at J, with 7 bases in the middle. Germline CDR1 and CDR2: SEHNR and FQNEAQ (reference sequence). The CDR3 loop reads CASSFDRDTQYF. The CDR3 region has the DNA TGTGCCAGCAGCTTTGACAGGGATACGCAGTATTTT.

This clone occurred once. V gene TRBV2 combines with J gene TRBJ2-3, with 11 bases identical to TRBD2. The germline CDR1 and CDR2 sequences are SNHLY and FYNNEI. The ends lost 6 bases at V and 6 bases at J; junction bases unmatched: 11. The CDR3 is 16 amino acids. DNA of the CDR3: TGTGCCAGCAGCGCGCAACTAGCGGGAGAAGGGGATACGCAGTATTTT. This codes for CASSAQLAGEGDTQYF.